Following are 21 T cell receptor beta chains from one sample sequenced in a study of shared clonotypes between healthy human individuals (dated by TCRdb to the early 2020s). Library construction relied on the immunoSEQ multiplex PCR assay. TCRdb re-hosts the immuneACCESS table, in-frame sequences only. Its copies lack some clones; in the studies checked, an unresolved V gene accounts for under half of them, and the cause for the rest is not known. The sample table records under 700,000 clones; roughly 96% of these occur just once. The ten largest clones take up 0.11% of the sample. CD8 naive samples were CD45RO-negative cells positively selected for CCR7, giving a CD45RA+CCR7+ population that excluded TemRA cells. Input material: naive CD8+ T cells sorted from blood. The cell subset or site label for this specimen denotes: CD45RA+CCR7+. The receptors shown here come from a woman in her 30s in good health.

The genes are TRBV28 and TRBJ2-7; weak D call: TRBD1 (5 bases). CDR1 MDHEN and CDR2 SYDVKM come from the germline V gene. V lost 5 bases and J 3 bases, leaving 14 bases between the germline ends. This CDR3 region has 14 residues. The CDR3: CASSPRQGIYEQYF. The DNA for the CDR3 is TGTGCCAGCAGTCCCCGGCAGGGTATCTACGAGCAGTACTTC.

The chain links TRBV4-1 to TRBJ2-1, with TRBD2 as a possible D gene (6 bases). CDR3 length equals 18 residues. The germline CDR1 and CDR2 sequences are MGHRA and YSYEKL. The V end lost 1 base, the J end lost 6 bases, and 22 bases lay between the germline ends. CDR3 sequence: CASSQVRLEWNTINEQFF. The CDR3 DNA sequence: TGCGCCAGCAGCCAAGTCAGACTAGAGTGGAATACGATCAATGAGCAGTTCTTC.

The CDR3: CSADLTAGNAYEQYF. CDR3 DNA sequence: TGCAGCGCCGACCTTACGGCAGGAAACGCCTACGAGCAGTACTTC. The chain uses TRBV29-1 and TRBJ2-7; no definite D call. Trimming took 7 bases from V and 2 from J, leaving 21 bases between them. This CDR3 is built from 15 residues. Germline-derived CDR1 and CDR2 are SQVTM and ANQGSEA.

The rearrangement uses TRBV29-1 and TRBJ2-1; maybe TRBD1 (5 bases). This CDR3 has 15 residues. The V gene lost 4 bases and the J gene lost 2 bases, with 15 bases spanning the gap. Germline-derived CDR1 and CDR2 are SQVTM and ANQGSEA. The CDR3 nucleotides are TGCAGCGTTGTATTTTTTGACAGTACCTACAATGAGCAGTTCTTC. Translated: CSVVFFDSTYNEQFF.

The chain is built from TRBV27 and TRBJ2-7, with TRBD2 as a possible D gene (6 bases). V was trimmed by 11 bases and J by 0 bases, leaving 17 bases between them. Germline V gene lookup returns CDR1 MNHEY and CDR2 SMNVEV (reference sequence). The CDR3 contains 14 residues. CDR3 DNA sequence: TGTGCCTGCGGGGCAGGGACGAGCTCCTACGAGCAGTACTTC. Translated, it gives CACGAGTSSYEQYF.

The chain uses TRBV5-1 and TRBJ1-1; 8 bases match TRBD1. Germline V gene sequence: CDR1 SGHRS, CDR2 YFSETQ. The CDR3 covers 15 residues. The trim removed 5 bases at V and 1 base at J, leaving 7 bases unmatched. CDR3 sequence: CASSRGTGANTEAFF. The DNA of the CDR3 is TGCGCCAGCAGTCGTGGGACAGGAGCGAACACTGAAGCTTTCTTT.

Here the CDR3 reads CATSTGQGQVNTEAFF. The CDR3 DNA is TGTGCCACCAGCACGGGACAGGGTCAGGTGAACACTGAAGCTTTCTTT. V usage is TRBV15 and J usage is TRBJ1-1, with 9 bases matching TRBD1. V gave up 4 bases and J gave up 0 bases; unmatched junction bases: 6. This CDR3 is 16 amino acids long. Germline CDR1 is LNHNV and CDR2 is YYDKDF (reference sequence).

This chain uses TRBV6-1 with TRBJ2-7; 7 bases agree with TRBD1. V was pared by 6 bases and J by 3 bases, with 8 bases of the junction left unmatched. Germline V lookup: CDR1 MNHNS, CDR2 SASEGT. The CDR3 contains 14 residues. Written as DNA, the CDR3 is TGTGCCAGCAGCGCCTGGGACAGTTTCTACGAGCAGTACTTC. Translated: CASSAWDSFYEQYF.

Only one count was recorded for this clone. The CDR3 loop reads CASSGRISYEQYF. The CDR3 DNA follows: TGTGCCAGCAGTGGTCGGATCTCCTACGAGCAGTACTTC. The chain employs TRBV6-6 and TRBJ2-7; D ambiguous. Germline lookup yields CDR1 MNHNY and CDR2 SVGAGI (reference sequence). This CDR3 has 13 amino acids. Trimming took 5 bases from V and 0 from J, leaving 8 bases between them.

The chain is built from TRBV28 and TRBJ2-3; TRBD2 aligns across 7 bases. CDR1 is MDHEN, CDR2 SYDVKM, per germline. The J segment lost 7 bases and the V segment lost 3 bases, leaving 4 bases of the junction unmatched. The CDR3 contains 13 residues. CDR3 loop: CASSLGGGYTQYF. CDR3 nucleotides: TGTGCCAGCAGTTTGGGCGGGGGATATACGCAGTATTTT.

J is TRBJ1-2 and V is TRBV10-3; D is undetermined. Per the germline V gene, CDR1 is ENHRY and CDR2 is SYGVKD. The CDR3 loop spans 12 amino acids. V was clipped by 8 bases and J by 8 bases, with 15 bases between them. Here the CDR3 reads CAIGTNALGYTF. The CDR3 nucleotides read TGTGCCATCGGAACCAACGCGTTGGGCTACACCTTC.

The chain combines TRBV27 with TRBJ2-7, with unresolved D. Germline V gene data show CDR1 as MNHEY and CDR2 as SMNVEV (reference sequence). V was pared by 6 bases and J by 5 bases, with 20 bases between. The CDR3 extends over 15 amino acids. In DNA form, the CDR3 reads TGTGCCAGCAGCCCGACCCCCCCCCAAATCCACGAGCAGTACTTC. It encodes CASSPTPPQIHEQYF.

This sequence joins TRBV27 and TRBJ2-2; 8 nucleotides line up with TRBD1. V trimming: 4 bases; J trimming: 0 bases; junction bases outside the gene matches: 7. Germline CDR1 reads MNHEY; CDR2 reads SMNVEV (reference sequence). The CDR3 sequence is 17 residues long. The CDR3 DNA follows: TGTGCCAGCAGTTGGTTTGGACAGGGACCGAACACCGGGGAGCTGTTTTTT. It yields the protein CASSWFGQGPNTGELFF.

The chain carries TRBV19 and TRBJ1-1; weak D call: TRBD1 (5 bases). The V end was cut by 8 bases, the J end by 5 bases, with 18 bases between. Germline V gene sequence: CDR1 LNHDA, CDR2 SQIVND (reference sequence). This CDR3 has 14 amino acids. The DNA for the CDR3 is TGTGCCAGTTCGGACATCCCATCGGGAACTGAAGCTTTCTTT. Translation: CASSDIPSGTEAFF.

This rearrangement joins TRBV5-5 to TRBJ1-2; tentatively, D is TRBD1 (6 bases). Per the germline V gene, CDR1 is SGHKS and CDR2 is YYEKEE (reference sequence). With 3 bases removed from V and 2 bases from J, the gap between germline ends came to 14 bases. This CDR3 comprises 15 residues. CDR3 residues: CASSSVGGHNYGYTF. The CDR3 coding sequence is TGTGCCAGCAGCTCCGTCGGGGGGCACAACTATGGCTACACCTTC.

This chain connects TRBV19 to TRBJ1-3; D is ambiguous. Trimming shortened V by 7 bases and J by 0 bases, and 7 bases separated the two germline ends. CDR3 length: 13 amino acids. Germline lookup yields CDR1 LNHDA and CDR2 SQIVND (reference sequence). CDR3 sequence: CASTPNSGNTIYF. CDR3 DNA sequence: TGTGCCAGTACCCCGAACTCTGGAAACACCATATATTTT.

The chain uses TRBV14 and TRBJ2-7; no definite D call. Trimming cost V 1 base and J 5 bases, with 6 bases left between them. Germline V lookup: CDR1 SGHDN, CDR2 FVKESK. There are 12 residues in the CDR3. CDR3 sequence: CASSQVFNEQYF. CDR3 DNA sequence: TGTGCCAGCAGCCAAGTGTTTAACGAGCAGTACTTC.

This clone was detected a few times. The chain recombines TRBV19 with TRBJ1-1; a possible D gene is TRBD1 (5 bases). Trimming took off 7 bases at V and 6 bases at J, with 15 bases between the two ends. This CDR3 is 13 amino acids long. Germline V gene lookup returns CDR1 LNHDA and CDR2 SQIVND (reference sequence). This CDR3 reads CASTLGGKAEAFF. The CDR3 DNA sequence: TGTGCCAGTACCCTTGGGGGTAAGGCTGAAGCTTTCTTT.

The chain has TRBV27 and TRBJ1-5, with no clear D. CDR1 and CDR2 from the germline V gene are MNHEY and SMNVEV (reference sequence). V was pared by 3 bases and J by 6 bases, with 15 bases between. This CDR3 is built from 15 residues. CDR3: CASSLEFGSGQPQHF. The CDR3 bases are TGTGCCAGCAGTTTGGAATTTGGTTCGGGTCAGCCCCAGCATTTT.

This sequence joins TRBV7-7 and TRBJ2-3, with D maybe TRBD2 (6 bases). V shed 5 bases and J shed 7 bases, with 10 bases lying between them. Germline assignment: CDR1 SSHAT and CDR2 FNYEAQ (reference sequence). The CDR3 sequence is 12 residues long. The CDR3 loop reads CASSPEGHTQYF. DNA for the CDR3: TGTGCCAGCAGCCCGGAGGGGCATACGCAGTATTTT.

This clone has a single count. The sample contains more than one DNA sequence encoding this CDR3. The chain links TRBV9 to TRBJ2-7, with D unclear. There are 13 residues in the CDR3. The germline V and J ends were trimmed by 2 bases and 3 bases, with 9 bases remaining between them. Germline V gene sequence: CDR1 SGDLS, CDR2 YYNGEE. This CDR3 is CASSVGVDYEQYF. The CDR3 bases are TGTGCCAGCAGCGTGGGTGTGGACTACGAGCAGTACTTC.